A single sample gave rise to the 19 T cell receptor beta chains below, sequenced in a study of T cell responses to AZD1222 COVID-19 vaccine. The protocol was immunoSEQ multiplex PCR, while the TCRdb copy is restricted to in-frame clones and leaves out a portion. The profile shows fewer than 150,000 clones, around 88% of them singletons. The sequencing used peripheral blood, collected 28 days after the second AZD1222 dose. The receptors here all came from an adult who received the AZD1222 COVID-19 vaccine.

J is TRBJ2-2 and V is TRBV4-3; D remains unclear. CDR3 length: 14 amino acids. Trimming removed 0 bases from V and 4 bases from J, with 6 bases in between. Germline loops: CDR1 LGHNA, CDR2 YSLEER. DNA for the CDR3: TGCGCCAGCAGCCAAGATAGTGGCACCGGGGAGCTGTTTTTT. This codes for CASSQDSGTGELFF.

CDR3 sequence: CASSLGGTANEKLFF. The CDR3 DNA follows: TGTGCCAGCAGCTTAGGGGGGACAGCTAATGAAAAACTGTTTTTT. The rearrangement links TRBV7-2 to TRBJ1-4, with 7 bases aligning to TRBD1. V was clipped by 1 base and J by 3 bases; unmatched bases: 2. The CDR3 runs 15 residues. Germline CDR1 SGHTA, CDR2 FQGNSA.

This chain links TRBV4-3 with TRBJ1-2; 12 nucleotides match TRBD1. The germline gives CDR1 LGHNA, CDR2 YSLEER. The CDR3 is made up of 16 amino acids. The junction had 6 bases not matched to a gene; V was cut back by 0 bases and J by 7 bases. In DNA, the CDR3 is TGCGCCAGCAGCCAAGATAGGGACAGGGGGCTCGGTGGCTACACCTTC. The encoded protein is CASSQDRDRGLGGYTF.

The V call is TRBV3-1 (or the pseudogene TRBV3-2), the J call TRBJ2-5; TRBD1 agrees at 8 bases. The CDR3 is made up of 14 amino acids. The V and J ends lost 3 bases and 4 bases, in that order; junction bases with no gene match: 4. Per germline, CDR1 LGHDT and CDR2 YNNKEL (reference sequence). CDR3 protein: CASSHRGQGETQYF. In nucleotides, the CDR3 is TGTGCCAGCAGCCACCGCGGACAGGGAGAGACCCAGTACTTC.

The V gene is TRBV3-1 (or the pseudogene TRBV3-2), the J gene TRBJ1-4; no definite D call. Germline assignment: CDR1 LGHDT and CDR2 YNNKEL (reference sequence). Deletions cut 4 bases from V and 5 bases from J, with 14 bases between. This CDR3 is built from 15 residues. The CDR3 is CASSRAAGLNEKLFF. DNA for the CDR3: TGTGCCAGCAGCCGGGCGGCAGGACTGAATGAAAAACTGTTTTTT.

This clone was observed a few times. The chain couples TRBV14 to TRBJ2-2, with 7 bases that match TRBD1. Losses at the gene ends were 0 bases for V and 0 bases for J; bases not matched to a gene: 4. CDR1 SGHDN and CDR2 FVKESK come from the germline V gene. This CDR3 has 17 residues. The DNA for the CDR3 is TGTGCCAGCAGCCAAGAGTTCGGGACAGCGAACACCGGGGAGCTGTTTTTT. This gives the protein CASSQEFGTANTGELFF.

J is TRBJ1-2 and V is TRBV5-8, with 9 bases lining up with TRBD1. This CDR3 has 15 amino acids. CDR1 and CDR2 (germline): SGHTS, YDEGEE. J gave up 6 bases and V 4 bases, and 10 bases lay outside the gene matches. CDR3 sequence reads: CASSPGTGSFDGYTF. The CDR3 DNA reads TGTGCCAGCAGCCCTGGGACAGGGTCGTTTGATGGCTACACCTTC.

J is TRBJ1-1 and V is TRBV18, with D perhaps matching TRBD1 (5 bases). V shed 6 bases and J shed 5 bases, with 10 bases lying between them. The CDR3 is made up of 12 amino acids. Germline lookup yields CDR1 KGHSH and CDR2 LQKENI. The CDR3 reads CASSGGVTEAFF. CDR3 bases: TGTGCCAGCTCGGGAGGGGTTACTGAAGCTTTCTTT.

This sequence joins TRBV10-3 and TRBJ2-7; TRBD1 or TRBD2 may be the D gene (6 bases each). Germline lookup yields CDR1 ENHRY and CDR2 SYGVKD. The CDR3 extends over 14 amino acids. Trimming took off 6 bases at V and 0 bases at J, with 12 bases between the two ends. The CDR3 spells CAIRGGASSYEQYF. The DNA of the CDR3 is TGTGCCATCAGGGGGGGCGCAAGCTCCTACGAGCAGTACTTC.

The sample holds one count of this clone. The chain joins TRBV18 to TRBJ2-1, with D tentatively TRBD1 (5 bases). This CDR3 region has 14 residues. Germline CDR1 is KGHSH and CDR2 is LQKENI. V was shortened by 1 base and J by 8 bases, with 12 bases between the two germline ends. The CDR3 region has the DNA TGTGCCAGCTCACCACAGACAGCTTCCCATGAGCAGTTCTTC. Amino acids: CASSPQTASHEQFF. The entire variable domain, with the rest obtained from reference TRBV18 and TRBJ2-1, is as follows: NAGVMQNPRHLVRRRGQEARLRCSPMKGHSHVYWYRQLPEEGLKFMVYLQKENIIDESGMPKERFSAEFPKEGPSILRIQQVVRGDSAAYFCASSPQTASHEQFFGPGTRLTVL.

The genes are TRBV15 and TRBJ1-2; D remains unclear. The CDR3 sequence is 15 residues long. V was shortened by 0 bases and J by 4 bases, with 12 bases between the two germline ends. Germline CDR1 LNHNV, CDR2 YYDKDF (reference sequence). The CDR3 here is CATSRDPTPAYGYTF. CDR3 coding DNA: TGTGCCACCAGCAGAGACCCAACTCCGGCCTATGGCTACACCTTC.

The chain couples TRBV7-3 to TRBJ1-2; D is possibly TRBD1 (5 bases). Looked up from germline, CDR1 is SGHTA and CDR2 is FQGTGA. This CDR3 spans 12 amino acids. V lost 7 bases to trimming and J lost 9 bases, with 15 bases between them. CDR3 coding DNA: TGTGCCAGCAAAGGGGCAGATACTAGCTACACCTTC. It is translated as CASKGADTSYTF.

The genes are TRBV10-3 and TRBJ2-3, with a possible D match to TRBD2 (6 bases). V was shortened by 11 bases and J by 6 bases, with 15 bases between the two germline ends. Germline V gene lookup returns CDR1 ENHRY and CDR2 SYGVKD. This CDR3 is 12 amino acids long. As DNA, the CDR3 is TGTGCCGTCGGCGGGGCCCCCGATACGCAGTATTTT. It is translated as CAVGGAPDTQYF.

The sample holds a few counts of this clone. V usage is TRBV13 and J usage is TRBJ1-3, with 7 bases matching TRBD1. The V segment lost 5 bases and the J segment 4 bases; nucleotides outside the gene matches: 5. There are 14 residues in the CDR3. The germline gives CDR1 PRHDT, CDR2 FYEKMQ (reference sequence). Here the CDR3 DNA reads TGTGCCAGCAGCCCCCGGACAGGAGGAAACACCATATATTTT. This sequence encodes CASSPRTGGNTIYF.

V usage is TRBV5-1 and J usage is TRBJ2-3; D is undetermined. The CDR3 totals 15 residues. In germline, CDR1 is SGHRS, CDR2 YFSETQ. The V gene lost 0 bases and the J gene lost 3 bases, with 11 bases spanning the gap. CDR3: CASSLARHRTDTQYF. CDR3 nucleotide sequence: TGCGCCAGCAGCTTGGCCCGACACCGTACAGATACGCAGTATTTT.

The chain recombines TRBV6-5 with TRBJ1-2; D is unclear. V was cut by 6 bases and J by 0 bases, with 11 bases left in between. The CDR3 is 14 residues long. Germline CDR1 and CDR2: MNHEY and SVGAGI. CDR3 bases: TGTGCCAGCAGGAGAGACCCAACTAACTATGGCTACACCTTC. Encoded protein: CASRRDPTNYGYTF.

The rearrangement uses TRBV3-1 (or the pseudogene TRBV3-2) and TRBJ2-2, with D unresolved. Germline CDR1 and CDR2: LGHDT and YNNKEL (reference sequence). The CDR3 is 15 amino acids. V lost 1 base and J 6 bases, leaving 12 bases between the germline ends. CDR3 residues: CASSQVFRVPGELFF. The CDR3 nucleotides are TGTGCCAGCAGCCAAGTATTCCGGGTCCCCGGGGAGCTGTTTTTT.

J is TRBJ1-2 and V is TRBV27; D possibly corresponds to TRBD1 (5 bases). The CDR3 length is 13 residues. Germline V gene lookup returns CDR1 MNHEY and CDR2 SMNVEV (reference sequence). V dropped 7 bases and J dropped 2 bases, with 11 bases sitting between them. This chain's CDR3 is CASKLRGNYGYTF. CDR3 in DNA: TGTGCCAGCAAACTACGGGGGAACTATGGCTACACCTTC.

V and J are TRBV6-2 or TRBV6-3 and TRBJ1-2; D is undetermined. In germline, CDR1 is MNHEY, CDR2 SVGEGT. The CDR3 contains 14 residues. V was clipped by 5 bases and J by 3 bases, with 13 bases between them. In DNA, the CDR3 is TGTGCCAGCAGTACGGGTATGGGGTACTATGGCTACACCTTC. Translating it yields CASSTGMGYYGYTF.